A single sample gave rise to the 22 T cell receptor beta chains below, sequenced in a study of blood T cell repertoires in COVID-19. The repertoire was sequenced with immunoSEQ multiplex PCR; TCRdb's copy has only in-frame clones and lacks some. The top ten hold 16% of the sample, which has some 100,000 clones, 70% to 80% seen once. Sequencing was carried out using peripheral blood. All receptors come from a human donor in a cohort sampled during active COVID-19.

The chain uses TRBV3-1 (or the pseudogene TRBV3-2) and TRBJ2-7; the D is unclear. Trimming cost V 1 base and J 4 bases, with 8 bases left between them. Germline V lookup: CDR1 LGHDT, CDR2 YNNKEL (reference sequence). The CDR3 has 13 amino acids. The CDR3 is CASSQGPKYEQYF. The CDR3 region has the DNA TGTGCCAGCAGCCAAGGTCCAAAATACGAGCAGTACTTC.

The chain is built from TRBV29-1 and TRBJ1-2, with TRBD1 matching 8 bases. After removal of 2 bases from V and 4 bases from J, the junction contained 6 bases not matched to a gene. The CDR3 extends over 14 amino acids. Per the germline V gene, CDR1 is SQVTM and CDR2 is ANQGSEA. Written as DNA, the CDR3 is TGCAGCGTTGAACTATTTGGGACAGGCTATGGCTACACCTTC. It yields the protein CSVELFGTGYGYTF.

In this sample, this clone turned up a few times. The V and J genes are TRBV10-2 and TRBJ2-1, with 15 nucleotides matching TRBD2. The CDR3 length is 17 residues. Germline CDR1 and CDR2: WSHSY and SAAADI. The V and J ends lost 2 bases and 8 bases, in that order; junction bases with no gene match: 7. As DNA, the CDR3 is TGCGCCAGCAGTGAGCCTAGGACTAGCGGGAGGGCCGATGAGCAGTTCTTC. Its translation: CASSEPRTSGRADEQFF.

For the CDR3, the DNA is TGTGCCAGCTCAAGTCTGGGACAGACGAACACCGGGGAGCTGTTTTTT. Its protein is CASSSLGQTNTGELFF. The chain joins TRBV18 to TRBJ2-2; 7 bases match TRBD1. In germline, CDR1 is KGHSH, CDR2 LQKENI. The CDR3 consists of 16 residues. J gave up 0 bases and V 5 bases, and 6 bases lay outside the gene matches. Full variable domain (outside the CDR3, taken from reference TRBV18 and TRBJ2-2): NAGVMQNPRHLVRRRGQEARLRCSPMKGHSHVYWYRQLPEEGLKFMVYLQKENIIDESGMPKERFSAEFPKEGPSILRIQQVVRGDSAAYFCASSSLGQTNTGELFFGEGSRLTVL.

This clone was seen once. The genes are TRBV23-1 and TRBJ2-4, with D unresolved. TRBV23-1 is given ORF status, its function remaining uncertain. The CDR3 covers 15 residues. V lost 7 bases to trimming and J lost 3 bases, with 16 bases between them. This CDR3 is CASIWPRRSKNIQYF. CDR3 DNA: TGCGCCAGCATATGGCCGCGCCGGAGCAAAAACATTCAGTACTTC.

The CDR3 nucleotides are TGTGCCAGCAGTCGCAGGGGGAACTATGGCTACACCTTC. It translates to CASSRRGNYGYTF. The chain couples TRBV28 to TRBJ1-2, with 7 bases matching TRBD1. The V gene end was trimmed by 5 bases and the J gene end by 2 bases; junction bases not matched to a gene: 2. Per the germline V gene, CDR1 is MDHEN and CDR2 is SYDVKM. The CDR3 totals 13 residues.

J is TRBJ1-1 and V is TRBV19, with 7 bases aligning to TRBD1. J lost 7 bases, V lost 4 bases, and 3 bases had no gene match. In germline, CDR1 is LNHDA, CDR2 SQIVND (reference sequence). The CDR3 extends over 12 amino acids. The CDR3 is CASSNRQGEAFF. The CDR3 nucleotides are TGTGCCAGTAGTAACCGACAGGGTGAAGCTTTCTTT. Full variable domain (rest looked up from reference TRBV19 and TRBJ1-1): DGGITQSPKYLFRKEGQNVTLSCEQNLNHDAMYWYRQDPGQGLRLIYYSQIVNDFQKGDIAEGYSVSREKKESFPLTVTSAQKNPTAFYLCASSNRQGEAFFGQGTRLTVV.

This rearrangement joins TRBV11-2 to TRBJ2-7; the D gene is possibly TRBD2 (5 bases). The germline V gene has CDR1 SGHAT and CDR2 FQNNGV. This CDR3 spans 15 amino acids. V was clipped by 0 bases and J by 4 bases, with 13 bases between them. Here the CDR3 DNA reads TGTGCCAGCAGCTTAGATCGAGGCGGGTATTACGAGCAGTACTTC. Encoded protein: CASSLDRGGYYEQYF.

The gene calls are TRBV7-9 and TRBJ2-7, with 8 bases aligning to TRBD1. This CDR3 region has 14 residues. V shed 5 bases and J 3 bases; nucleotides not matched to a gene: 6. Germline CDR1 reads SEHNR; CDR2 reads FQNEAQ (reference sequence). In DNA form, the CDR3 reads TGTGCCAGCAGCCGACAGGGGACAAACTACGAGCAGTACTTC. Protein: CASSRQGTNYEQYF.

This clone occurred once. The chain couples TRBV6-2 or TRBV6-3 to TRBJ2-6, with TRBD1 identical over 7 bases. The CDR3 loop spans 19 amino acids. Germline V lookup: CDR1 MNHEY, CDR2 SVGEGT. V was clipped by 4 bases and J by 2 bases; unmatched bases: 14. CDR3 DNA sequence: TGTGCCAGCAGTTGGGCCCTAGGACAGGCACCGGCTGGGGCCAACGTCCTGACTTTC. Protein: CASSWALGQAPAGANVLTF.

The chain joins TRBV5-1 to TRBJ2-7; D is possibly TRBD2 (6 bases). Between the trimmed V and J ends, which lost 0 bases and 5 bases, there was a span of 18 bases. The CDR3 totals 16 residues. Looked up from germline, CDR1 is SGHRS and CDR2 is YFSETQ. CDR3 DNA: TGCGCCAGCAGCTTGGGACTAGTCGGTTTTACGGACGAGCAGTACTTC. Its translation: CASSLGLVGFTDEQYF.

This chain joins TRBV11-2 and TRBJ1-4, with 7 bases aligning to TRBD1. The CDR3 has 15 residues. J lost 4 bases, V lost 4 bases, and 6 bases had no gene match. The V gene's germline CDR1 is SGHAT and CDR2 FQNNGV. CDR3 sequence (DNA): TGTGCCAGCAGCTCGTGGGCAGGGGGTAATGAAAAACTGTTTTTT. This codes for CASSSWAGGNEKLFF.

This chain uses TRBV28 with TRBJ1-4, with no clear D. V lost 2 bases and J lost 8, with 12 bases in between. Germline assignment: CDR1 MDHEN and CDR2 SYDVKM. The CDR3 consists of 14 residues. CDR3 region: CASSLRGYQEKLFF. CDR3 bases: TGTGCCAGCAGTTTACGGGGATACCAGGAAAAACTGTTTTTT.

This clone occurred a few times. The chain's CDR3 is CASSLAGGVGYTF. In nucleotides, the CDR3 is TGTGCCAGCAGCTTAGCAGGGGGCGTCGGCTACACCTTC. This sequence joins TRBV7-6 and TRBJ1-2; TRBD1 aligns across 7 bases. V gave up 0 bases and J gave up 8 bases; unmatched junction bases: 3. The CDR3 is 13 amino acids. Looked up from germline, CDR1 is SGHVS and CDR2 is FNYEAQ. The full variable domain, in which reference TRBV7-6 and TRBJ1-2 provide the parts outside the CDR3, is GAGVSQSPRYKVTKRGQDVALRCDPISGHVSLYWYRQALGQGPEFLTYFNYEAQQDKSGLPNDRFSAERPEGSISTLTIQRTEQRDSAMYRCASSLAGGVGYTFGSGTRLTVV.

This clone has a single count. The rearrangement links TRBV19 to TRBJ1-4; TRBD1 aligns across 10 bases. Germline V gene sequence: CDR1 LNHDA, CDR2 SQIVND (reference sequence). The CDR3 is 14 residues long. V shed 4 bases, J shed 7 bases, and the junction held 3 bases outside the gene matches. The CDR3 loop is CASSSRTGGEKLFF. Here the CDR3 DNA reads TGTGCCAGTAGTAGCCGGACAGGGGGTGAAAAACTGTTTTTT.

The J gene is TRBJ1-3, the V gene TRBV28; TRBD1 matches 7 bases. Germline V gives CDR1 MDHEN, CDR2 SYDVKM. V trimming: 5 bases; J trimming: 0 bases; junction bases outside the gene matches: 10. This CDR3 spans 17 amino acids. The CDR3 sequence is CASSPGQVPYSGNTIYF. For the CDR3, the DNA is TGTGCCAGCAGTCCAGGACAGGTCCCCTACTCTGGAAACACCATATATTTT.

This chain connects TRBV9 to TRBJ2-3, with 9 bases fitting TRBD1. Germline CDR1 reads SGDLS; CDR2 reads YYNGEE. V shed 2 bases, J shed 0 bases, and the junction held 10 bases outside the gene matches. This CDR3 has 18 amino acids. The CDR3 loop reads CASSVSPGTGSSTDTQYF. As DNA, the CDR3 is TGTGCCAGCAGCGTCTCCCCCGGGACAGGGTCTAGCACAGATACGCAGTATTTT.

The V gene is TRBV19, the J gene TRBJ1-5; 8 bases fit TRBD1. The CDR3 is 16 amino acids. Germline CDR1 reads LNHDA; CDR2 reads SQIVND (reference sequence). J gave up 2 bases and V 7 bases, and 10 bases lay outside the gene matches. The CDR3 reads CASTLQQGVGNQPQHF. As DNA, the CDR3 is TGTGCCAGTACCCTCCAACAGGGGGTCGGCAATCAGCCCCAGCATTTT.

There are a few counts of this clone. This CDR3 is CASRGGSDHNEQFF. For the CDR3, the DNA is TGTGCCAGCCGAGGGGGCTCTGACCACAATGAGCAGTTCTTC. V is TRBV4-2 and J is TRBJ2-1; 7 positions agree with TRBD1. J gave up 5 bases and V 8 bases, and 9 bases lay outside the gene matches. There are 14 residues in the CDR3. Germline V gene data show CDR1 as LGHNA and CDR2 as YNFKEQ.

CDR3 bases: TGTGCCAGCTCACCGGACAGTACCTATGGCTACACCTTC. Its translation is CASSPDSTYGYTF. The V call is TRBV18, the J call TRBJ1-2; D might be TRBD1 (6 bases). Trimming left V 3 bases short and J 4 bases short, with 9 bases between. CDR1 KGHSH and CDR2 LQKENI come from the germline V gene. CDR3 length: 13 amino acids.

This clone occurred many times. The same CDR3 can be traced to other DNA sequences in this sample. This chain uses TRBV27 with TRBJ1-5; tentatively, D is TRBD1 (6 bases). The CDR3 has 13 residues. The V gene's germline CDR1 is MNHEY and CDR2 SMNVEV (reference sequence). The V end was cut by 2 bases, the J end by 7 bases, with 9 bases between. In nucleotides, the CDR3 is TGTGCCAGCAGTTTAGTGGGGGCCCAGCCCCAGCATTTT. Residues: CASSLVGAQPQHF.

The V and J genes are TRBV7-3 and TRBJ2-1; a possible D gene is TRBD2 (7 bases). The germline CDR1 and CDR2 sequences are SGHTA and FQGTGA. The CDR3 is made up of 13 amino acids. Between the trimmed V and J ends, which lost 1 base and 11 bases, there was a span of 12 bases. CDR3 DNA: TGTGCCAGCAGCTTAATTGGCGGGGGCAAGCAGTTCTTC. As protein: CASSLIGGGKQFF. The variable domain in full, with the rest retrieved from reference TRBV7-3 and TRBJ2-1, is GAGVSQTPSNKVTEKGKYVELRCDPISGHTALYWYRQSLGQGPEFLIYFQGTGAADDSGLPNDRFFAVRPEGSVSTLKIQRTERGDSAVYLCASSLIGGGKQFFGPGTRLTVL.